In this sample, the clone carrying this T cell receptor (beta chain) turned up a few times. Its antigen is undetermined. This specimen comes from a study of early T cells in non-severe SARS-CoV-2 infection. Study context: RNA in bulk from unsorted whole blood was sequenced, and chains were unpaired.

Study results and limitations: The matching step, a VDJdb search, favored anti-spike CD8 responses and missed private and CD4 specificities.

The TCR library protocol attached unique molecular identifiers to the individual cDNA molecules. A single record per CDR3 protein comes from TCRdb applying MiXCR to the 5' RACE reads. Of approximately 110,000 distinct CDR3 sequences in the sample, under 15% were seen once. The sequencing input was whole blood. The receptor was isolated from an adult who was a healthcare worker with PCR-confirmed SARS-CoV-2 infection or an uninfected control (not recorded which).

CDR3 region: CSVETQLRREQFF. DNA of the CDR3: TGCAGCGTCGAAACCCAACTCCGTCGTGAGCAGTTCTTC. The chain carries TRBV29-1 and TRBJ2-1, with no clear D. The ends were cut back, 6 bases at V and 9 bases at J, with 18 bases in the middle. The CDR3 length is 13 residues. Germline V CDR1 and CDR2: SQVTM, ANQGSEA.